This T cell receptor beta chain emerged from a study of technical replicates of blood from a few donors. CDR1 and CDR2 (germline): WSHSY, SAAADI. With 7 bases clipped from V and 6 bases from J, the junction kept 12 bases outside the gene matches. This CDR3 comprises 15 residues. TCRdb keeps only in-frame clones here, not all; method: immunoSEQ multiplex PCR. Among about 83,000 clones, approximately 92% were seen once, and the ten largest hold about 0.23%. This sequence was found in a human donor in good health. V usage is TRBV10-2 and J usage is TRBJ1-5; 7 nucleotides match TRBD1. The sequencing input was T cells isolated from PBMCs. CDR3 sequence: CASTSGRGFAQPQHF. The CDR3 DNA reads as TGCGCCAGCACTTCGGGCAGGGGGTTCGCTCAGCCCCAGCATTTT.